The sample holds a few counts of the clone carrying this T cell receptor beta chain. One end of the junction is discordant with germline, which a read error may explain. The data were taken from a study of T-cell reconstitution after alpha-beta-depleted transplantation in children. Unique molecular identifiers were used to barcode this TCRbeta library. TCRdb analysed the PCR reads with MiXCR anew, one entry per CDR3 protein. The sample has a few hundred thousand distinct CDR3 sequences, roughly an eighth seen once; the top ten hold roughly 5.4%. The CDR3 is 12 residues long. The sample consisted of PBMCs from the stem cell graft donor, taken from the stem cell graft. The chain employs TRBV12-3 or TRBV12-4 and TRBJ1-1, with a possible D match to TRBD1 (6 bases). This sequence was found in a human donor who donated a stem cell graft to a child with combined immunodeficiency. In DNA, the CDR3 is TGTGCCAGCAGTCTGGGGGGCTCAGGCAGGTCCTTT. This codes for CASSLGGSGRSF.